The TCR beta chain described here comes from a study of cytotoxic CD8 clonotypes in ibrutinib-treated CLL. Germline CDR1 and CDR2: SGDLS and YYNGEE. The CDR3 has 16 residues. The V gene lost 0 bases and the J gene lost 0 bases, with 13 bases spanning the gap. Repertoires were generated with immunoSEQ multiplex PCR, while TCRdb's copy carries only in-frame clones and drops some. The sample yields about 50,000 clones, roughly 53% seen once. This clone was detected a few times. The sequences come from PBMCs, collected after 12 months of ibrutinib treatment. The sequence came from a human donor with chronic lymphocytic leukemia. The chain links TRBV9 to TRBJ2-7; D may correspond to TRBD1 or TRBD2 (5 bases each). CDR3 in amino acids: CASSVGGDPSSYEQYF. The CDR3, as DNA: TGTGCCAGCAGCGTAGGAGGGGACCCGAGCTCCTACGAGCAGTACTTC.